The 30 T cell receptor beta chains listed next were all sequenced from one sample in a study of cytomegalovirus exposure and HLA in healthy donors. Produced via immunoSEQ multiplex PCR; TCRdb's table is partial and in-frame only. Of around 180,000 clones in the sample, over 65% were seen once. Sequenced input: PBMCs. The receptors were gathered from a young man in good health and CMV-seropositive.

The count of this clone is one. The chain is built from TRBV7-9 and TRBJ1-3; 7 bases match TRBD1. From germline, CDR1 is SEHNR and CDR2 FQNEAQ (reference sequence). The CDR3 runs 15 residues. V was pared by 1 base and J by 3 bases, with 3 bases of the junction left unmatched. The CDR3 here is CASSLGTGYGNTIYF. Written as DNA, the CDR3 is TGTGCCAGCAGCTTAGGGACAGGTTATGGAAACACCATATATTTT.

The V call is TRBV6-5, the J call TRBJ2-1, with D possibly matching TRBD1 (5 bases). V lost 7 bases and J 0 bases, leaving 10 bases between the germline ends. This CDR3 has 14 amino acids. CDR1 is MNHEY and CDR2 is SVGAGI in the germline V gene. The CDR3 nucleotides read TGTGCCAGCACCACGGACAACTCCTACAATGAGCAGTTCTTC. It encodes CASTTDNSYNEQFF.

The chain is built from TRBV7-3 and TRBJ2-7; 7 bases fit TRBD2. This CDR3 region has 18 residues. CDR1 SGHTA and CDR2 FQGTGA come from the germline V gene. V dropped 4 bases and J dropped 5; count of bases not matched to a gene: 20. The CDR3 bases are TGTGCCAGCAGCTACCTCTCTGGTTTGACGGCGGGAGTAAACGAGCAGTACTTC. It is translated as CASSYLSGLTAGVNEQYF.

This sequence joins TRBV7-8 and TRBJ2-3; D is possibly TRBD2 (5 bases). CDR1 is SGHVS and CDR2 is FQNEAQ in the germline V gene. This CDR3 is built from 15 residues. V was clipped by 3 bases and J by 0 bases, with 10 bases between them. CDR3 in DNA: TGTGCCAGCAGCTTTCGCGGGCCTAGCACAGATACGCAGTATTTT. Translation: CASSFRGPSTDTQYF.

The V call is TRBV15, the J call TRBJ1-5; no reliable D call. The germline V and J ends were trimmed by 0 bases and 6 bases, with 3 bases remaining between them. CDR3 length: 12 amino acids. Germline V gene data show CDR1 as LNHNV and CDR2 as YYDKDF (reference sequence). CDR3 coding DNA: TGTGCCACCAGCAGAGACGGTCAGCCCCAGCATTTT. Translated: CATSRDGQPQHF.

V usage is TRBV28 and J usage is TRBJ1-2; 7 bases map to TRBD1. The CDR3 extends over 12 amino acids. Trimming removed 9 bases from V and 2 bases from J; junction bases left unmatched: 3. Germline V lookup: CDR1 MDHEN, CDR2 SYDVKM. DNA for the CDR3: TGTGCCAGTCGACAGGGAAACTATGGCTACACCTTC. Protein product: CASRQGNYGYTF.

The CDR3 sequence is CASSVGSRPNTGELFF. The CDR3 DNA reads TGTGCCAGCAGCGTAGGGTCCAGGCCGAACACCGGGGAGCTGTTTTTT. This chain uses TRBV9 with TRBJ2-2; no definite D call. The CDR3 consists of 16 residues. Germline V gives CDR1 SGDLS, CDR2 YYNGEE. V was shortened by 0 bases and J by 0 bases, with 9 bases between the two germline ends.

The chain has TRBV4-3 and TRBJ1-1; 12 bases fit TRBD1. The CDR3 has 18 amino acids. The germline gives CDR1 LGHNA, CDR2 YSLEER. Trimming took 1 base from V and 1 from J; bases not matched to a gene: 7. The DNA of the CDR3 is TGCGCCAGCAGCCAAGTGCCGGGACAGGGGGCGCGGAACACTGAAGCTTTCTTT. It encodes CASSQVPGQGARNTEAFF.

The chain links TRBV28 to TRBJ2-7; the match to TRBD1 covers 7 bases. The germline gives CDR1 MDHEN, CDR2 SYDVKM. This CDR3 has 13 residues. With 6 bases clipped from V and 2 bases from J, the junction kept 4 bases outside the gene matches. CDR3 nucleotides: TGTGCCAGCAGACAGGGGTCCCCCTACGAGCAGTACTTC. Translation: CASRQGSPYEQYF.

The chain links TRBV2 to TRBJ2-3, with D perhaps matching TRBD2 (5 bases). V lost 5 bases and J 4 bases, leaving 16 bases between the germline ends. Germline-derived CDR1 and CDR2 are SNHLY and FYNNEI. The CDR3 extends over 15 amino acids. CDR3 in amino acids: CASSSGPTRADTQYF. The CDR3 nucleotides read TGTGCCAGCAGTAGCGGTCCCACGAGGGCAGATACGCAGTATTTT.

The chain combines TRBV27 with TRBJ2-7; 9 bases map to TRBD2. With V trimmed by 4 bases and J by 4 bases, 8 bases remained unmatched. CDR1 and CDR2 from the germline V gene are MNHEY and SMNVEV (reference sequence). This CDR3 has 15 residues. CDR3 nucleotides: TGTGCCAGCAGTTATGCGGGAGGGCCTTCTTACGAGCAGTACTTC. Its protein product is CASSYAGGPSYEQYF.

The CDR3 reads CATLKDYGSYNEQFF. The CDR3 DNA sequence: TGTGCCACCCTAAAGGACTATGGCTCCTACAATGAGCAGTTCTTC. The chain carries TRBV5-4 and TRBJ2-1, with D maybe TRBD2 (6 bases). Trimming pared 9 bases from V and 0 bases from J, leaving 16 bases between. The V gene's germline CDR1 is SGHNT and CDR2 YYREEE (reference sequence). CDR3 length: 15 residues.

The chain has TRBV6-6 and TRBJ2-7; a weak D match, TRBD1 (6 bases). The CDR3 is made up of 12 amino acids. The germline CDR1 and CDR2 sequences are MNHNY and SVGAGI (reference sequence). Trimming cost V 0 bases and J 8 bases, with 8 bases left between them. CDR3 residues: CASSYSGQQQYF. CDR3 DNA: TGTGCCAGCAGTTACTCCGGACAGCAGCAGTACTTC.

Regarding this clone: One junction end disagrees with the germline gene, perhaps due to a read error. V usage is TRBV7-2 and J usage is TRBJ2-1; 11 nucleotides align to TRBD2. The germline V gene encodes CDR1 SGHTA and CDR2 FQGNSA. The length of the CDR3 is 17 residues. In DNA, the CDR3 is TGTGCCAGCAGGTTAGCGGGAGGGCACCCGTCCTACAATGAGCAGTTCTTC. It translates to CASRLAGGHPSYNEQFF.

This chain connects TRBV2 to TRBJ1-1; 8 bases match TRBD1. CDR1 and CDR2 from the germline V gene are SNHLY and FYNNEI. This CDR3 has 13 residues. V was clipped by 1 base and J by 10 bases; unmatched bases: 5. The chain's CDR3 is CASSEGGQERAFF. Written as DNA, the CDR3 is TGTGCCAGCAGTGAAGGGGGACAGGAACGAGCTTTCTTT. Combining the CDR3 with reference TRBV2 and TRBJ1-1 gives the whole variable domain EPEVTQTPSHQVTQMGQEVILRCVPISNHLYFYWYRQILGQKVEFLVSFYNNEISEKSEIFDDQFSVERPDGSNFTLKIRSTKLEDSAMYFCASSEGGQERAFFGQGTRLTVV.

The V and J genes are TRBV9 and TRBJ2-1, with 13 nucleotides matching TRBD2. Germline V CDR1 and CDR2: SGDLS, YYNGEE. The CDR3 is 16 amino acids. V shed 4 bases and J 4 bases; nucleotides not matched to a gene: 5. DNA of the CDR3: TGTGCCAGCAGCACGGGGACTAGCGGGATGTACAATGAGCAGTTCTTC. Translated: CASSTGTSGMYNEQFF.

V and J are TRBV10-3 and TRBJ2-7, with TRBD2 matching 11 bases. CDR1 and CDR2 from the germline V gene are ENHRY and SYGVKD. This CDR3 is built from 15 residues. J was trimmed by 0 bases and V by 6 bases; bases with no gene match: 4. The chain's CDR3 is CAISDLAGGSYEQYF. The CDR3 DNA is TGTGCCATCAGCGACCTAGCGGGGGGCTCCTACGAGCAGTACTTC.

The chain couples TRBV10-3 to TRBJ1-1; D perhaps matches TRBD1 (5 bases). V lost 2 bases and J 1 base, leaving 8 bases between the germline ends. Germline V gene lookup returns CDR1 ENHRY and CDR2 SYGVKD. The CDR3 is 14 amino acids. This CDR3 reads CAISERGTNTEAFF. CDR3 sequence (DNA): TGTGCCATCAGTGAGAGGGGTACGAACACTGAAGCTTTCTTT.

The chain recombines TRBV30 with TRBJ2-7; perhaps TRBD2 as D (6 bases). Trimming stripped 1 base from V and 7 bases from J, with 11 bases between. The CDR3 consists of 12 residues. CDR1 and CDR2 (germline): GTSNPN, SVGIG (reference sequence). The CDR3, as DNA: TGTGCCTGGAGTGGGGTAGGGAGGGAGCAGTACTTC. Protein sequence: CAWSGVGREQYF.

This chain uses TRBV9 with TRBJ2-7, with a weak D call TRBD1 (6 bases). Germline CDR1 is SGDLS and CDR2 is YYNGEE. The CDR3 loop spans 15 amino acids. Trimming took 0 bases from V and 4 from J, leaving 14 bases between them. The CDR3 DNA reads as TGTGCCAGCAGCGTAGCAGCAGGGGAAAGGTACGAGCAGTACTTC. This gives the protein CASSVAAGERYEQYF.

The chain employs TRBV6-5 and TRBJ1-2, with TRBD1 as a possible D gene (6 bases). The germline V gene has CDR1 MNHEY and CDR2 SVGAGI. This CDR3 contains 13 residues. V was shortened by 6 bases and J by 3 bases, with 11 bases between the two germline ends. CDR3 residues: CASRPTGHYGYTF. CDR3 in DNA: TGTGCCAGCAGGCCAACAGGGCACTATGGCTACACCTTC.

This chain links TRBV7-8 with TRBJ2-5; 8 bases map to TRBD1. Looked up from germline, CDR1 is SGHVS and CDR2 is FQNEAQ. CDR3 length equals 15 residues. The V and J ends lost 4 bases and 5 bases, in that order; junction bases with no gene match: 9. The CDR3 region has the DNA TGTGCCAGCAGCTCCGACAGGGGCTTCGGGGAGACCCAGTACTTC. Translating gives CASSSDRGFGETQYF.

The chain combines TRBV7-9 with TRBJ2-5; TRBD1 aligns across 8 bases. With V trimmed by 4 bases and J by 5 bases, 6 bases remained unmatched. The germline gives CDR1 SEHNR, CDR2 FQNEAQ (reference sequence). This CDR3 is 14 amino acids long. Here the CDR3 reads CASSSRQGSETQYF. Written as DNA, the CDR3 is TGTGCCAGCAGCTCCAGACAGGGGTCGGAGACCCAGTACTTC.

In its sample, this clone was seen once. The chain couples TRBV6-5 to TRBJ2-5; no reliable D call. V was clipped by 6 bases and J by 4 bases, with 18 bases between them. CDR1 is MNHEY and CDR2 is SVGAGI in the germline V gene. The CDR3 consists of 15 residues. The CDR3 region is CASSKARSPGETQYF. Here the CDR3 DNA reads TGTGCCAGCAGCAAGGCACGTTCCCCGGGAGAGACCCAGTACTTC.

The chain joins TRBV7-7 to TRBJ2-5; D not resolved. The germline CDR1 and CDR2 sequences are SSHAT and FNYEAQ (reference sequence). The CDR3 spans 13 residues. V lost 3 bases, J lost 5 bases, and 10 bases lay in between. In DNA, the CDR3 is TGTGCCAGCAGCTTGGGCCAGTTGGAGACCCAGTACTTC. Translated: CASSLGQLETQYF.

The rearrangement uses TRBV7-2 and TRBJ1-3; 7 nucleotides agree with TRBD1. The trim removed 5 bases at V and 4 bases at J, leaving 5 bases unmatched. The CDR3 length is 14 residues. Germline CDR1 SGHTA, CDR2 FQGNSA. CDR3 region: CASSRGQAGNTIYF. CDR3 DNA: TGTGCCAGCAGCCGCGGACAGGCGGGAAACACCATATATTTT.

The chain couples TRBV6-1 to TRBJ2-7; the match to TRBD1 covers 7 bases. After removal of 5 bases from V and 10 bases from J, the junction contained 5 bases not matched to a gene. CDR1 MNHNS and CDR2 SASEGT come from the germline V gene. The CDR3 sequence is 11 residues long. The CDR3 region has the DNA TGTGCCAGCAGTAGCCGGGACAGTCAGTACTTC. The encoded protein is CASSSRDSQYF.

This clone was observed a handful of times. The rearrangement links TRBV7-9 to TRBJ2-3, with D unresolved. Germline assignment: CDR1 SEHNR and CDR2 FQNEAQ (reference sequence). The CDR3 length is 13 residues. Trimming removed 4 bases at V and 0 bases at J, with 5 bases between. Written as DNA, the CDR3 is TGTGCCAGCAGCTCCGTTAGCACAGATACGCAGTATTTT. Encoded protein: CASSSVSTDTQYF. The full variable domain, in which reference TRBV7-9 and TRBJ2-3 provide the parts outside the CDR3, is DTGVSQNPRHKITKRGQNVTFRCDPISEHNRLYWYRQTLGQGPEFLTYFQNEAQLEKSRLLSDRFSAERPKGSFSTLEIQRTEQGDSAMYLCASSSVSTDTQYFGPGTRLTVL.

The chain recombines TRBV7-3 with TRBJ2-7; TRBD2 agrees at 7 bases. J was trimmed by 2 bases and V by 5 bases; bases with no gene match: 9. CDR1 is SGHTA and CDR2 is FQGTGA in the germline V gene. CDR3 size: 15 residues. CDR3 DNA: TGTGCCAGCAGCCTCCACTCTAGCGGCCCCTACGAGCAGTACTTC. This translates into CASSLHSSGPYEQYF.

The gene calls are TRBV30 and TRBJ2-3; possible D gene TRBD2, 5 bases. V lost 0 bases to trimming and J lost 0 bases, with 13 bases between them. The length of the CDR3 is 16 residues. CDR1 and CDR2 (germline): GTSNPN, SVGIG (reference sequence). The CDR3 loop reads CAWSVHWSGSTDTQYF. The CDR3 DNA follows: TGTGCCTGGAGTGTACATTGGAGCGGTAGCACAGATACGCAGTATTTT. Looking up the rest from reference TRBV30 and TRBJ2-3 gives the full variable domain: SQTIHQWPATLVQPVGSPLSLECTVEGTSNPNLYWYRQAAGRGLQLLFYSVGIGQISSEVPQNLSASRPQDRQFILSSKKLLLSDSGFYLCAWSVHWSGSTDTQYFGPGTRLTVL.